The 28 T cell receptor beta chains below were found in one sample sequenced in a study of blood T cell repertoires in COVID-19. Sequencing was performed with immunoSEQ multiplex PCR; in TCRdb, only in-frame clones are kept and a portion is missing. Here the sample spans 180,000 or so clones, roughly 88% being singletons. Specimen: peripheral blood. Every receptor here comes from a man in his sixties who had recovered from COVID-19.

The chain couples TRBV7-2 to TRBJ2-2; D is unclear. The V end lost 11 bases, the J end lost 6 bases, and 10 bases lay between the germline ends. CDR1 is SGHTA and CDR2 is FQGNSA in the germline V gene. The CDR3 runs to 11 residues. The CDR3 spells CARRRSGELFF. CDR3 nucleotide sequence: TGTGCCCGCCGGCGGTCCGGGGAGCTGTTTTTT.

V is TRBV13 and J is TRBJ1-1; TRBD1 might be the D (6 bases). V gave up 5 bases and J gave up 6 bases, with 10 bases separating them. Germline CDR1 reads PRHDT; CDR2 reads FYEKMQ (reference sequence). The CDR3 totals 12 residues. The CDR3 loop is CASSRGAAEAFF. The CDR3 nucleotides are TGTGCCAGCAGCCGGGGGGCGGCTGAAGCTTTCTTT.

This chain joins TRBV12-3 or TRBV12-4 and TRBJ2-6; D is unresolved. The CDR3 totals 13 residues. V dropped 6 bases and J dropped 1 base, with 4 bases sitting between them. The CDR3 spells CASSTSGANVLTF. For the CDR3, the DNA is TGTGCCAGCAGCACATCTGGGGCCAACGTCCTGACTTTC.

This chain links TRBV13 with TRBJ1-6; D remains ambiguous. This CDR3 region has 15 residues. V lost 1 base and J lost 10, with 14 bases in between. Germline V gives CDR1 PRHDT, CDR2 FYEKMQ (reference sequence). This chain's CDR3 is CASSLVSLEGSPLHF. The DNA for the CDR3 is TGTGCCAGCAGCTTAGTTTCACTCGAGGGCTCACCCCTCCACTTT.

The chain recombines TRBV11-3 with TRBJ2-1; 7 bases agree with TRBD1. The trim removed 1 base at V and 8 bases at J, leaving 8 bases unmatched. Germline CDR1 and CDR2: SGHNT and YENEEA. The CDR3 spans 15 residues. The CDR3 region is CASSLGGGAGDEQFF. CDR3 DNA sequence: TGTGCCAGCAGCTTAGGAGGGGGCGCTGGGGATGAGCAGTTCTTC.

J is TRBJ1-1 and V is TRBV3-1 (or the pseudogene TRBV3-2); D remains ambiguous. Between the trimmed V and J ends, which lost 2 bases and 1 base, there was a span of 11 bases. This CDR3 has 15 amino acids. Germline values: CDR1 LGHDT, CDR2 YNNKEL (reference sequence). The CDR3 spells CASSQLLGENTEAFF. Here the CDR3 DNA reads TGTGCCAGCAGCCAACTCCTCGGGGAGAACACTGAAGCTTTCTTT.

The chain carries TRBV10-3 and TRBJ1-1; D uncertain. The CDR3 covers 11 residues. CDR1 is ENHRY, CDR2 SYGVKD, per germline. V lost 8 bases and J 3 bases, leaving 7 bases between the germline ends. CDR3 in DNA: TGTGCCATCGCGGAATACACTGAAGCTTTCTTT. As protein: CAIAEYTEAFF.

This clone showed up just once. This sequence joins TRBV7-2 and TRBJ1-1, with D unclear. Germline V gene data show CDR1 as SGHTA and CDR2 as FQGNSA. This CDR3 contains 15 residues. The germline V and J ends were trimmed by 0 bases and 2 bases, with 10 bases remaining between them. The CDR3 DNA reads TGTGCCAGCAGCTTAGCTTCGGGTTTCAACACTGAAGCTTTCTTT. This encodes CASSLASGFNTEAFF.

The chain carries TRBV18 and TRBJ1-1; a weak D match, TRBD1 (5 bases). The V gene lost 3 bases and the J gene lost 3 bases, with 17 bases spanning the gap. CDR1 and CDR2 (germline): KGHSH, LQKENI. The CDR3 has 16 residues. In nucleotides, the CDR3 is TGTGCCAGCTCACCCAACTTGTTGACAGAGGACACTGAAGCTTTCTTT. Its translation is CASSPNLLTEDTEAFF.

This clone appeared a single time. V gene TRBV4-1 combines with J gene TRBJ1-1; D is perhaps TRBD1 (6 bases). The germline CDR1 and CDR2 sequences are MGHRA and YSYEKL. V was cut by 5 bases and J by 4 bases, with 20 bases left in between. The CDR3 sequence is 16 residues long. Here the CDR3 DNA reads TGCGCCAGCAGCTATAAACGGGGGGCTTCGGGCACTGAAGCTTTCTTT. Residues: CASSYKRGASGTEAFF.

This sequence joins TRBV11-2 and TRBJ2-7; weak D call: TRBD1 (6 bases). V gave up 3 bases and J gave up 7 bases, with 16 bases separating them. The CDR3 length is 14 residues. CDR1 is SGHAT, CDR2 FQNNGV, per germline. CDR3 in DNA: TGTGCCAGCAGCTTTGGTGCAGGGGTGGGGGAGCAGTACTTC. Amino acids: CASSFGAGVGEQYF. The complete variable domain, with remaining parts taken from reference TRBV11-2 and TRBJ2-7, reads EAGVAQSPRYKIIEKRQSVAFWCNPISGHATLYWYQQILGQGPKLLIQFQNNGVVDDSQLPKDRFSAERLKGVDSTLKIQPAKLEDSAVYLCASSFGAGVGEQYFGPGTRLTVT.

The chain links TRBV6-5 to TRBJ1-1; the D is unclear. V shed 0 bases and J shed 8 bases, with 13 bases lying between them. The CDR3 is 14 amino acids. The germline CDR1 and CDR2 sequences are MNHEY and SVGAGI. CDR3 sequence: CASSYSVRVQEAFF. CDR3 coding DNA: TGTGCCAGCAGTTACTCGGTGAGGGTTCAGGAAGCTTTCTTT.

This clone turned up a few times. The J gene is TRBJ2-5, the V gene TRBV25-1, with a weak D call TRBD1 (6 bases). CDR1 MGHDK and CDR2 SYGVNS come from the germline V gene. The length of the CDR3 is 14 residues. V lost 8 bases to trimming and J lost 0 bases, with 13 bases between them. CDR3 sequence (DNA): TGTGCCAGCGCCTATCAGGGGTACCAAGAGACCCAGTACTTC. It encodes CASAYQGYQETQYF.

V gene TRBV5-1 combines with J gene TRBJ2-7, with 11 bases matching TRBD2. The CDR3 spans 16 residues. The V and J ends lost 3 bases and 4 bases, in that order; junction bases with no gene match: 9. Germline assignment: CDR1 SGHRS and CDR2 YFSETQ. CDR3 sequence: CASSSARGLAVYEQYF. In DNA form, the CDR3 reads TGCGCCAGCAGCTCGGCAAGGGGACTAGCGGTTTACGAGCAGTACTTC.

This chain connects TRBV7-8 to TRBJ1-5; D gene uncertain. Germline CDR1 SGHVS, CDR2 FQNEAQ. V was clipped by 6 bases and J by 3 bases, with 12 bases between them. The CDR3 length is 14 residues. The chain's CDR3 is CASSSTSYNQPQHF. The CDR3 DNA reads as TGTGCCAGCAGTTCGACTAGCTACAATCAGCCCCAGCATTTT.

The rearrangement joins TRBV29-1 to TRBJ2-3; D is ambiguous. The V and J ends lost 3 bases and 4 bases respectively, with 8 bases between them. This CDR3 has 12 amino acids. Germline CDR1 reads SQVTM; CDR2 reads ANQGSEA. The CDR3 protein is CSVDVRADTQYF. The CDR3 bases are TGCAGCGTTGATGTTCGCGCAGATACGCAGTATTTT.

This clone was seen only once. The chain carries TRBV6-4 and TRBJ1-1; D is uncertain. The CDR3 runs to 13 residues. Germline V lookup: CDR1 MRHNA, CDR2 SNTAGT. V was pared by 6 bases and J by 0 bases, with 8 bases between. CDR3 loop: CASSSNMNTEAFF. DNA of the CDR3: TGTGCCAGCAGCTCAAACATGAACACTGAAGCTTTCTTT.

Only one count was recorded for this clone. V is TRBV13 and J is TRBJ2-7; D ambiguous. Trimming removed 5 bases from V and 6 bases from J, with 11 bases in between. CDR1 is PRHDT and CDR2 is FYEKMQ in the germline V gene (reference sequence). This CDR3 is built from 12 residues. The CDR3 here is CASSITESEQYF. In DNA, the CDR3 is TGTGCCAGCAGCATCACAGAGAGCGAGCAGTACTTC.

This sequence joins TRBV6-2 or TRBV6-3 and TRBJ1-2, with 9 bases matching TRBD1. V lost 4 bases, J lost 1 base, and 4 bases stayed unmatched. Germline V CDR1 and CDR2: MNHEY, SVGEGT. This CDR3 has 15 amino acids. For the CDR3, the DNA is TGTGCCAGCAGTTTACGGGACAGGGTTAACTATGGCTACACCTTC. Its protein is CASSLRDRVNYGYTF.

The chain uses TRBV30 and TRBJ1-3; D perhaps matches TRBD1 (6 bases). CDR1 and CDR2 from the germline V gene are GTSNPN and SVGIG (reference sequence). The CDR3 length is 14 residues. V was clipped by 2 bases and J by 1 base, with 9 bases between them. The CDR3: CAWSRQGSGNTIYF. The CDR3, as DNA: TGTGCCTGGAGTCGGCAGGGGTCTGGAAACACCATATATTTT.

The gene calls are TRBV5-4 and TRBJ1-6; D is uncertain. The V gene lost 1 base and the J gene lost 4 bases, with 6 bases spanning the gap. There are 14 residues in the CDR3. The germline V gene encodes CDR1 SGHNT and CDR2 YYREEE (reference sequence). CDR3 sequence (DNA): TGTGCCAGCAGCTTGTCACAGTATAATTCACCCCTCCACTTT. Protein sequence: CASSLSQYNSPLHF.

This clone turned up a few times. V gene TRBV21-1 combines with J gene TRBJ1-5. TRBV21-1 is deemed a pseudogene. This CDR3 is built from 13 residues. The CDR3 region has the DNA TGTGCCAGCAGCAAGCAGGGGAGGGAGCCCCAGCATTTT. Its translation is CASSKQGREPQHF.

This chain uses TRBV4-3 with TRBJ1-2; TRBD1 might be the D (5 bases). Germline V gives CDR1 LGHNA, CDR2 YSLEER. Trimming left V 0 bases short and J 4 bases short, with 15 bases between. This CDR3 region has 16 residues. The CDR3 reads CASSQDPPPGLYGYTF. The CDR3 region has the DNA TGCGCCAGCAGCCAAGATCCCCCCCCAGGGCTCTATGGCTACACCTTC.

The CDR3 DNA sequence: TGTGCCAGCTCCCCCGGGACAGGGTTTGGATACGAGCAGTACTTC. It is translated as CASSPGTGFGYEQYF. The V and J genes are TRBV18 and TRBJ2-7; 9 nucleotides match TRBD1. The V gene end was trimmed by 6 bases and the J gene end by 4 bases; junction bases not matched to a gene: 10. The CDR3 consists of 15 residues. Germline CDR1 is KGHSH and CDR2 is LQKENI.

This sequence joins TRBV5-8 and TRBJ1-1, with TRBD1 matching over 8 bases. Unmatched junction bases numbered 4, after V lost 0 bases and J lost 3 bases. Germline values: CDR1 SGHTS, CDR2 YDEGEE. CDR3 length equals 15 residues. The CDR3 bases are TGTGCCAGCAGCTTGGGAGACAGGGGACACACTGAAGCTTTCTTT. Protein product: CASSLGDRGHTEAFF.

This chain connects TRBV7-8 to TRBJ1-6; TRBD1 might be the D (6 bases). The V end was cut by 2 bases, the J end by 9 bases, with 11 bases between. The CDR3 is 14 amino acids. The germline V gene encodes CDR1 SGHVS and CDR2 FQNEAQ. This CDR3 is CASSLNRAGSPLHF. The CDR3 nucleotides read TGTGCCAGCAGCTTAAACAGGGCTGGTTCACCCCTCCACTTT.

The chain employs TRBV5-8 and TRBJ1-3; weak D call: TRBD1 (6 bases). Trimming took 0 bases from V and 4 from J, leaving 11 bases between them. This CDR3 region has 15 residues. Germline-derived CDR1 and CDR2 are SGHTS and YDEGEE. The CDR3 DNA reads TGTGCCAGCAGCTTGGCGGCGGGGGGCGGAAACACCATATATTTT. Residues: CASSLAAGGGNTIYF.

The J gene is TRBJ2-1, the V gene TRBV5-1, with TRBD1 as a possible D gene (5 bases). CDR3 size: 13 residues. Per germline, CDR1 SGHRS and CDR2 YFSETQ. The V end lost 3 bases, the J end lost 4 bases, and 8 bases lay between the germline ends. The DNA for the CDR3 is TGCGCCAGCAGCTCTGACAGTTACAATGAGCAGTTCTTC. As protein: CASSSDSYNEQFF. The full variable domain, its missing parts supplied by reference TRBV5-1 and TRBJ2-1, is KAGVTQTPRYLIKTRGQQVTLSCSPISGHRSVSWYQQTPGQGLQFLFEYFSETQRNKGNFPGRFSGRQFSNSRSEMNVSTLELGDSALYLCASSSDSYNEQFFGPGTRLTVL.